The clone carrying this TCR beta chain was counted many times. Covering alpha and beta chains, TRAV- and TRBV-specific primers were used for the first-strand cDNA. A roughly 20-cycle PCR with a constant-region primer and V-primer adapter amplified TCRs. TCRdb redid the calling of the reads with MiXCR, one entry per CDR3 protein. The sample lists under 70,000 distinct CDR3 sequences, under 30% occurring once. The data derive from a study of low-dose radiotherapy and immunotherapy resistance in tumors. Study-wide background: Patients were treated with intravenous nivolumab at 240 mg every two weeks and were also dosed with ipilimumab at 1 mg/kg every six weeks. It was every two weeks, one day before radiation and immunotherapy, that intravenous cyclophosphamide 200 mg/m2 was given.

Germline values: CDR1 MNHEY, CDR2 SVGEGT. CDR3 length: 12 amino acids. Trimming left V 10 bases short and J 12 bases short, with 19 bases between. Sample time point: after trial treatment. Documented treatment: LDRT plus nivolumab, ipilimumab, low-dose cyclophosphamide and aspirin (RACIN trial). Treatment combined nivolumab, ipilimumab, aspirin, low-dose cyclophosphamide and low-dose radiotherapy in a dose-escalation trial. As a condition of eligibility, patients had advanced solid tumors lacking tumor-infiltrating lymphocytes. The sequence was obtained from a male donor with prostate cancer. The chain has TRBV6-2 or TRBV6-3 and TRBJ2-1, with a tentative D call TRBD2 (7 bases). The material sequenced was PBMCs, taken after low-dose radiotherapy plus immunotherapy. CDR3 DNA: TGTGCCACCTCCGAGGGGGGGAGAGCGCAGTTCTTC. It codes for CATSEGGRAQFF.